These T cell receptor beta chains were read from a single sample in a study of identical twins. TCRdb called the 5' RACE reads again in MiXCR, with one record for every CDR3 protein. This table has 420,000 or so distinct CDR3 sequences, roughly 20% appearing once. The sample was naive T cells sorted from blood. The receptors come from a man aged 50 to 59 in good health. CDR3s include the opening cysteine and the closing phenylalanine or tryptophan. Fields, in order: clone size, CDR3 length, D gene, J gene, V gene, CDR3 protein, CDR3 DNA. The D gene is left open where the match is weak. Clone size is not always given. Where it is, it says once, few, many or a class for expanded clones.

clone_size: few; cdr3_length: 13; d_call: .; j_call: TRBJ2-5; v_call: TRBV28; cdr3_aa: CASSQTASETQYF; cdr3_nt: TGTGCCAGCAGCCAGACAGCCTCAGAGACCCAGTACTTC
clone_size: .; cdr3_length: 14; d_call: .; j_call: TRBJ2-5; v_call: TRBV15; cdr3_aa: CATSRPPARETQYF; cdr3_nt: TGTGCCACCAGCAGACCCCCGGCCAGAGAGACCCAGTACTTC
clone_size: .; cdr3_length: 16; d_call: .; j_call: TRBJ2-3; v_call: TRBV28; cdr3_aa: CASSPTGKGFTDTQYF; cdr3_nt: TGTGCCAGCAGTCCTACAGGGAAGGGGTTCACAGATACGCAGTATTTT
clone_size: few; cdr3_length: 15; d_call: .; j_call: TRBJ2-7; v_call: TRBV4-3; cdr3_aa: CASSQDRALAYEQYF; cdr3_nt: TGCGCCAGCAGCCAAGATAGGGCATTAGCCTACGAGCAGTACTTC
clone_size: few; cdr3_length: 15; d_call: TRBD1; j_call: TRBJ1-6; v_call: TRBV20-1; cdr3_aa: CSVKDRGRINSPLHF; cdr3_nt: TGCAGTGTTAAGGACAGGGGGCGGATTAATTCACCCCTCCACTTT
clone_size: few; cdr3_length: 11; d_call: .; j_call: TRBJ2-2; v_call: TRBV6-2/TRBV6-3; cdr3_aa: CASSYQGELFF; cdr3_nt: TGTGCCAGCAGTTACCAAGGGGAGCTGTTTTTT
clone_size: many; cdr3_length: 16; d_call: TRBD1; j_call: TRBJ2-3; v_call: TRBV5-1; cdr3_aa: CASSLASTGITDTQYF; cdr3_nt: TGCGCCAGCAGCTTGGCATCGACAGGGATCACAGATACGCAGTATTTT
clone_size: .; cdr3_length: 14; d_call: TRBD1; j_call: TRBJ2-7; v_call: TRBV5-4; cdr3_aa: CATTSGQGSYEQYF; cdr3_nt: TGTGCCACGACTTCGGGACAGGGGTCCTACGAGCAGTACTTC
clone_size: .; cdr3_length: 15; d_call: .; j_call: TRBJ2-1; v_call: TRBV11-2; cdr3_aa: CASSSPRGGTHEQFF; cdr3_nt: TGTGCCAGCAGCTCGCCCCGAGGAGGCACCCATGAGCAGTTCTTC
clone_size: many; cdr3_length: 13; d_call: .; j_call: TRBJ2-5; v_call: TRBV27; cdr3_aa: CASSFKGFKTQYF; cdr3_nt: TGTGCCAGCAGTTTCAAAGGTTTCAAGACCCAGTACTTC
clone_size: .; cdr3_length: 14; d_call: .; j_call: TRBJ2-1; v_call: TRBV27; cdr3_aa: CASSLIGADNEQFF; cdr3_nt: TGTGCCAGCAGTTTAATAGGGGCGGACAATGAGCAGTTCTTC
clone_size: .; cdr3_length: 14; d_call: .; j_call: TRBJ1-1; v_call: TRBV3-1; cdr3_aa: CASIRTGTNTEAFF; cdr3_nt: TGTGCCAGCATACGTACAGGGACGAACACTGAAGCTTTCTTT
clone_size: .; cdr3_length: 15; d_call: TRBD2; j_call: TRBJ2-7; v_call: TRBV3-1; cdr3_aa: CASSQGNSGTREQYF; cdr3_nt: TGTGCCAGCAGCCAAGGTAATAGCGGGACTAGAGAGCAGTACTTC
clone_size: .; cdr3_length: 14; d_call: .; j_call: TRBJ2-3; v_call: TRBV7-8; cdr3_aa: CASTAWGNTDTQYF; cdr3_nt: TGTGCCAGCACCGCGTGGGGGAACACAGATACGCAGTATTTT
clone_size: many; cdr3_length: 16; d_call: TRBD1; j_call: TRBJ1-5; v_call: TRBV20-1; cdr3_aa: CSANGYRGGSNQPQHF; cdr3_nt: TGCAGTGCTAATGGGTACAGGGGTGGTAGCAATCAGCCCCAGCATTTT
clone_size: many; cdr3_length: 14; d_call: TRBD1; j_call: TRBJ2-5; v_call: TRBV11-2; cdr3_aa: CASSLATTGKTQYF; cdr3_nt: TGTGCCAGCAGCTTAGCGACGACAGGGAAGACCCAGTACTTC
clone_size: .; cdr3_length: 12; d_call: TRBD1; j_call: TRBJ2-7; v_call: TRBV10-3; cdr3_aa: CAMGTGSYEQYF; cdr3_nt: TGTGCCATGGGGACAGGTAGCTACGAGCAGTACTTC
clone_size: few; cdr3_length: 15; d_call: .; j_call: TRBJ1-3; v_call: TRBV6-1; cdr3_aa: CASRDDRSGGNTIYF; cdr3_nt: TGTGCCAGCAGGGATGACAGGTCGGGTGGAAACACCATATATTTT
clone_size: .; cdr3_length: 15; d_call: .; j_call: TRBJ1-1; v_call: TRBV27; cdr3_aa: CASRNAWGGNTEAFF; cdr3_nt: TGTGCCAGCAGAAATGCATGGGGCGGGAACACTGAAGCTTTCTTT
clone_size: many; cdr3_length: 14; d_call: .; j_call: TRBJ2-1; v_call: TRBV20-1; cdr3_aa: CSARDLSSYNEQFF; cdr3_nt: TGCAGTGCACGGGACTTAAGCTCCTACAATGAGCAGTTCTTC
clone_size: few; cdr3_length: 15; d_call: .; j_call: TRBJ2-2; v_call: TRBV28; cdr3_aa: CASSLIDTYTGELFF; cdr3_nt: TGTGCCAGCAGTTTAATCGACACCTACACCGGGGAGCTGTTTTTT
clone_size: few; cdr3_length: 13; d_call: .; j_call: TRBJ1-2; v_call: TRBV7-8; cdr3_aa: CASTLAGNYGYTF; cdr3_nt: TGTGCCAGCACCCTAGCCGGTAACTATGGCTACACCTTC
clone_size: many; cdr3_length: 13; d_call: .; j_call: TRBJ1-4; v_call: TRBV7-2; cdr3_aa: CASSFGESEKLFF; cdr3_nt: TGTGCCAGCAGCTTCGGCGAATCTGAAAAACTGTTTTTT
clone_size: .; cdr3_length: 16; d_call: TRBD2; j_call: TRBJ2-3; v_call: TRBV13; cdr3_aa: CASSHASGGTTDTQYF; cdr3_nt: TGTGCCAGCAGCCACGCTAGCGGGGGGACGACAGATACGCAGTATTTT
clone_size: few; cdr3_length: 16; d_call: TRBD1; j_call: TRBJ2-7; v_call: TRBV4-2; cdr3_aa: CASSQLGRTGFDEQYF; cdr3_nt: TGTGCCAGCAGCCAACTTGGTCGGACAGGGTTCGACGAGCAGTACTTC
clone_size: many; cdr3_length: 14; d_call: .; j_call: TRBJ2-5; v_call: TRBV20-1; cdr3_aa: CSARSRGYSETQYF; cdr3_nt: TGCAGTGCTAGATCCAGGGGCTATTCAGAGACCCAGTACTTC
clone_size: once; cdr3_length: 15; d_call: .; j_call: TRBJ2-3; v_call: TRBV27; cdr3_aa: CASSSTVLYTDTQYF; cdr3_nt: TGTGCCAGCAGTTCCACCGTTCTGTACACAGATACGCAGTATTTT
clone_size: many; cdr3_length: 14; d_call: .; j_call: TRBJ2-1; v_call: TRBV18; cdr3_aa: CASSPAGLYNEQFF; cdr3_nt: TGTGCCAGCTCACCGGCAGGGCTTTACAATGAGCAGTTCTTC
clone_size: .; cdr3_length: 19; d_call: TRBD2; j_call: TRBJ2-1; v_call: TRBV5-1; cdr3_aa: CASSLRASGALQIYNEQFF; cdr3_nt: TGCGCCAGCAGCCTAAGGGCTAGCGGGGCGCTACAAATCTACAATGAGCAGTTCTTC
clone_size: few; cdr3_length: 14; d_call: .; j_call: TRBJ2-5; v_call: TRBV5-1; cdr3_aa: CASSTGTSQETQYF; cdr3_nt: TGCGCCAGCAGCACCGGGACATCACAAGAGACCCAGTACTTC
clone_size: .; cdr3_length: 16; d_call: TRBD2; j_call: TRBJ2-7; v_call: TRBV28; cdr3_aa: CASSLKLAGPAYEQYF; cdr3_nt: TGTGCCAGCAGTCTTAAATTAGCGGGCCCAGCCTACGAGCAGTACTTC
clone_size: .; cdr3_length: 15; d_call: TRBD1; j_call: TRBJ2-5; v_call: TRBV7-2; cdr3_aa: CASSRRTGGDVPQYF; cdr3_nt: TGTGCCAGCAGCCGAAGGACAGGGGGCGACGTCCCCCAGTACTTC